Here is one T cell receptor (beta chain) with its context. No antigen is known for it. Data came from immunoSEQ multiplex PCR; TCRdb stores just in-frame clones and leaves some out. Counted here are some 120,000 clones, about 95% occurring once; the ten biggest clones make up around 0.025%. Germline V gene sequence: CDR1 LGHNA, CDR2 YSLEER. The V gene lost 0 bases and the J gene lost 4 bases, with 15 bases spanning the gap. This CDR3 is built from 16 residues. The sample comes from a study of human thymus T cells. Study results and caveats: Thymic and blood repertoires seemed to show skewed V and J gene use. Related studies noted strongly shared thymic repertoires across unrelated people.

Thymus tissue was removed during corrective cardiac surgery. Healthy Finnish infants undergoing corrective surgery for congenital heart defects were the donors. This chain uses TRBV4-3 with TRBJ1-2, with unresolved D. This TCR came from a boy younger than two with a congenital heart defect but otherwise immunologically healthy. The sequenced material came from thymus tissue. Here the CDR3 DNA reads TGCGCCAGCAGCCAAGATCGAGGCCCAAAGATCTATGGCTACACCTTC. Translating gives CASSQDRGPKIYGYTF.